What follows are 21 T cell receptor beta chains derived from one specimen sequenced in a study of technical replicates of blood from a handful of donors. Measured with immunoSEQ multiplex PCR; TCRdb has only the in-frame clones, and not every one. Of more than 70,000 clones in the sample, under 95% were seen once. Sequencing input: T cells isolated from PBMCs. These receptors originate from a human donor in good health.

The gene calls are TRBV27 and TRBJ2-7, with 7 bases fitting TRBD2. Germline CDR1 and CDR2: MNHEY and SMNVEV (reference sequence). V was clipped by 4 bases and J by 1 base; unmatched bases: 10. This CDR3 comprises 16 residues. CDR3 sequence: CASSYGLAARSYEQYF. Written as DNA, the CDR3 is TGTGCCAGCAGTTATGGCCTAGCGGCCCGATCCTACGAGCAGTACTTC.

The CDR3 nucleotides read TGTGCCAGCAGCTTCGTGGGAGGGCGGCGCGAGACCCAGTACTTC. Its protein is CASSFVGGRRETQYF. The chain combines TRBV7-9 with TRBJ2-5; 7 bases match TRBD2. There are 15 residues in the CDR3. Germline CDR1 is SEHNR and CDR2 is FQNEAQ (reference sequence). The ends lost 3 bases at V and 5 bases at J; junction bases unmatched: 9.

The rearrangement joins TRBV6-4 to TRBJ2-1; 7 bases agree with TRBD1. With V trimmed by 8 bases and J by 7 bases, 11 bases remained unmatched. Germline values: CDR1 MRHNA, CDR2 SNTAGT. CDR3 size: 14 residues. The DNA of the CDR3 is TGTGCCAGCTCCCGAGAGGGGGCTTGGAATGAGCAGTTCTTC. Encoded protein: CASSREGAWNEQFF.

J is TRBJ2-3 and V is TRBV27, with no clear D. The length of the CDR3 is 14 residues. Germline lookup yields CDR1 MNHEY and CDR2 SMNVEV (reference sequence). V gave up 0 bases and J gave up 2 bases, with 6 bases separating them. The CDR3 reads CASSLSQHTDTQYF. CDR3 coding DNA: TGTGCCAGCAGTTTATCCCAACACACAGATACGCAGTATTTT.

This clone has just one count. The V call is TRBV5-4, the J call TRBJ1-5, with 7 bases identical to TRBD1. This CDR3 region has 16 residues. From germline, CDR1 is SGHNT and CDR2 YYREEE (reference sequence). The V and J ends lost 2 bases and 5 bases, in that order; junction bases with no gene match: 10. This CDR3 reads CASSFLDGQAHQPQHF. The CDR3 DNA reads TGTGCCAGCAGCTTCTTGGATGGACAGGCTCATCAGCCCCAGCATTTT.

This clone appeared a single time. J is TRBJ2-3 and V is TRBV9; the D is unclear. There are 18 residues in the CDR3. Germline V gives CDR1 SGDLS, CDR2 YYNGEE. Trimming cost V 7 bases and J 3 bases, with 27 bases left between them. The CDR3 protein is CASSEIPQTEFGTDTQYF. CDR3 sequence (DNA): TGTGCCAGCTCGGAAATACCACAAACAGAGTTTGGGACAGATACGCAGTATTTT.

This clone was observed once. The rearrangement uses TRBV7-8 and TRBJ2-1, with TRBD2 identical over 11 bases. V was clipped by 5 bases and J by 4 bases; unmatched bases: 4. This CDR3 comprises 15 residues. Germline V CDR1 and CDR2: SGHVS, FQNEAQ. Here the CDR3 reads CASSISGREYNEQFF. In DNA, the CDR3 is TGTGCCAGCAGCATTAGCGGGAGGGAGTACAATGAGCAGTTCTTC.

This clone was recorded only once. This chain uses TRBV27 with TRBJ2-1; 7 nucleotides line up with TRBD2. Germline lookup yields CDR1 MNHEY and CDR2 SMNVEV (reference sequence). This CDR3 spans 16 amino acids. J gave up 2 bases and V 5 bases, and 9 bases lay outside the gene matches. CDR3 amino acids: CASSTKWGLTYNEQFF. The CDR3 DNA follows: TGTGCCAGCAGTACCAAATGGGGACTAACCTACAATGAGCAGTTCTTC.

The chain links TRBV6-6 to TRBJ2-7; D may be TRBD1 (6 bases). Trimming took off 6 bases at V and 5 bases at J, with 11 bases between the two ends. Germline V lookup: CDR1 MNHNY, CDR2 SVGAGI (reference sequence). The length of the CDR3 is 12 residues. The CDR3 DNA reads as TGTGCCAGCAGACAGGGATGGAACGAGCAGTACTTC. This codes for CASRQGWNEQYF.

The chain has TRBV6-1 and TRBJ2-3; 12 nucleotides agree with TRBD2. V trimming: 6 bases; J trimming: 6 bases; junction bases outside the gene matches: 7. This CDR3 has 15 residues. Germline lookup yields CDR1 MNHNS and CDR2 SASEGT. The chain's CDR3 is CASRWGTSGWDTQYF. The CDR3 DNA reads TGTGCCAGCAGATGGGGGACTAGCGGGTGGGATACGCAGTATTTT.

The rearrangement links TRBV10-3 to TRBJ1-2; 7 nucleotides match TRBD1. Germline values: CDR1 ENHRY, CDR2 SYGVKD. With V trimmed by 11 bases and J by 7 bases, 22 bases remained unmatched. This CDR3 has 16 amino acids. The CDR3 loop is CAPRGGRRVRDCGYTF. DNA for the CDR3: TGTGCCCCGAGAGGGGGCAGGCGAGTTAGGGATTGTGGCTACACCTTC.

The chain joins TRBV7-2 to TRBJ2-5; TRBD1 is a possible D gene (6 bases). The CDR3 consists of 17 residues. V lost 4 bases and J 3 bases, leaving 21 bases between the germline ends. Germline V gene data show CDR1 as SGHTA and CDR2 as FQGNSA. This chain's CDR3 is CASSSPVRGIGEETQYF. Here the CDR3 DNA reads TGTGCCAGCAGCTCACCAGTCAGGGGAATTGGTGAAGAGACCCAGTACTTC.

This chain connects TRBV6-1 to TRBJ1-2; a possible D gene is TRBD1 (5 bases). Germline V gene lookup returns CDR1 MNHNS and CDR2 SASEGT. This CDR3 has 13 amino acids. Trimming cost V 1 base and J 6 bases, with 9 bases left between them. DNA for the CDR3: TGTGCCAGCAGTGAAGGGGGCGCGGATGGCTACACCTTC. Translating it yields CASSEGGADGYTF.

V gene TRBV10-1 combines with J gene TRBJ2-4; 7 bases line up with TRBD2. Germline V gene data show CDR1 as WNHNN and CDR2 as SYGVQD (reference sequence). Trimming removed 2 bases from V and 4 bases from J; junction bases left unmatched: 5. The length of the CDR3 is 15 residues. The CDR3 loop reads CASSEGPGGKNIQYF. The DNA for the CDR3 is TGCGCCAGCAGTGAGGGCCCGGGAGGAAAAAACATTCAGTACTTC.

V is TRBV2 and J is TRBJ2-7, with 8 positions matching TRBD2. The CDR3 spans 14 residues. The germline gives CDR1 SNHLY, CDR2 FYNNEI. Trimming removed 6 bases from V and 2 bases from J; junction bases left unmatched: 6. The CDR3 DNA is TGTGCCAGCAGGCGGGAGGCCCTTACCTACGAGCAGTACTTC. It codes for CASRREALTYEQYF.

This sequence joins TRBV5-5 and TRBJ2-3, with TRBD2 matching 7 bases. V lost 4 bases to trimming and J lost 5 bases; unmatched junction nucleotides: 7. The CDR3 consists of 14 residues. Germline V gene lookup returns CDR1 SGHKS and CDR2 YYEKEE (reference sequence). CDR3 loop: CASSPGLVGDTQYF. CDR3 in DNA: TGTGCCAGCAGCCCCGGACTAGTAGGAGATACGCAGTATTTT.

V usage is TRBV30 and J usage is TRBJ2-2; a weak D match, TRBD1 (6 bases). Per the germline V gene, CDR1 is GTSNPN and CDR2 is SVGIG (reference sequence). V shed 5 bases and J shed 1 base, with 11 bases lying between them. The CDR3 has 14 residues. CDR3 coding DNA: TGTGCCTGGGGGCCGGGACAGAACACCGGGGAGCTGTTTTTT. The encoded protein is CAWGPGQNTGELFF.

The V call is TRBV11-3, the J call TRBJ1-1, with 11 bases identical to TRBD1. Germline trimming cut 4 bases from V and 3 bases from J; bases unmatched to any gene: 4. This CDR3 contains 15 residues. The germline V gene encodes CDR1 SGHNT and CDR2 YENEEA. This CDR3 reads CASSSWGQGDTEAFF. The DNA for the CDR3 is TGTGCCAGCAGCTCTTGGGGACAGGGGGACACTGAAGCTTTCTTT.

V usage is TRBV27 and J usage is TRBJ2-7; 9 nucleotides match TRBD2. CDR1 and CDR2 (germline): MNHEY, SMNVEV (reference sequence). The CDR3 has 19 residues. V was clipped by 5 bases and J by 2 bases; unmatched bases: 19. The CDR3 protein is CASSPLSSGVAGVAYEQYF. Written as DNA, the CDR3 is TGTGCCAGCAGTCCATTATCGTCTGGGGTAGCGGGAGTCGCCTACGAGCAGTACTTC.

This clone is a singleton in its sample. This chain links TRBV4-1 with TRBJ2-5; D may be TRBD2 (7 bases). The CDR3 has 14 amino acids. The germline CDR1 and CDR2 sequences are MGHRA and YSYEKL. With 4 bases removed from V and 6 bases from J, the gap between germline ends came to 15 bases. CDR3 residues: CASSPIGGLKTQYF. The CDR3 region has the DNA TGCGCCAGCAGCCCCATCGGGGGGCTTAAGACCCAGTACTTC.

Written as DNA, the CDR3 is TGTGCCAGCTCATTCTCAGGGGGCGACACCGGGGAGCTGTTTTTT. Translating gives CASSFSGGDTGELFF. The J gene is TRBJ2-2, the V gene TRBV18; TRBD1 matches at 8 bases. J lost 3 bases, V lost 5 bases, and 5 bases had no gene match. The CDR3 runs to 15 residues. The V gene's germline CDR1 is KGHSH and CDR2 LQKENI. The full variable domain, with the rest looked up from reference TRBV18 and TRBJ2-2, is NAGVMQNPRHLVRRRGQEARLRCSPMKGHSHVYWYRQLPEEGLKFMVYLQKENIIDESGMPKERFSAEFPKEGPSILRIQQVVRGDSAAYFCASSFSGGDTGELFFGEGSRLTVL.